The clone carrying this T cell receptor (beta chain) was counted between two and nine times. The antigen is not known. This entry is derived from a study of cytomegalovirus exposure and HLA in healthy donors. Study observations and caveats: Reports showed the classifier diagnosing cytomegalovirus status with high specificity and sensitivity. Altogether, 160 or so TCR beta chains were recorded as cytomegalovirus-associated.

CDR3 length equals 17 residues. V lost 5 bases and J lost 5; bases outside the gene matches: 9. Per germline, CDR1 MDHEN and CDR2 SYDVKM. Only in-frame clones appear in the TCRdb table, and some are missing; sequencing was by immunoSEQ multiplex PCR. The sample lists 110,000 to 150,000 clones; approximately 90% were seen once. The receptor's source is a woman in her twenties or thirties in good health and CMV-seropositive. The chain joins TRBV28 to TRBJ2-3, with TRBD2 matching 14 bases. What was sequenced was PBMCs. The DNA for the CDR3 is TGTGCCAGCAGTCCGACTAGCGGGGGGGCAGGTTTAGATACGCAGTATTTT. Translating gives CASSPTSGGAGLDTQYF. Based on the CDR3 plus reference TRBV28 and TRBJ2-3, the full variable domain is DVKVTQSSRYLVKRTGEKVFLECVQDMDHENMFWYRQDPGLGLRLIYFSYDVKMKEKGDIPEGYSVSREKKERFSLILESASTNQTSMYLCASSPTSGGAGLDTQYFGPGTRLTVL.